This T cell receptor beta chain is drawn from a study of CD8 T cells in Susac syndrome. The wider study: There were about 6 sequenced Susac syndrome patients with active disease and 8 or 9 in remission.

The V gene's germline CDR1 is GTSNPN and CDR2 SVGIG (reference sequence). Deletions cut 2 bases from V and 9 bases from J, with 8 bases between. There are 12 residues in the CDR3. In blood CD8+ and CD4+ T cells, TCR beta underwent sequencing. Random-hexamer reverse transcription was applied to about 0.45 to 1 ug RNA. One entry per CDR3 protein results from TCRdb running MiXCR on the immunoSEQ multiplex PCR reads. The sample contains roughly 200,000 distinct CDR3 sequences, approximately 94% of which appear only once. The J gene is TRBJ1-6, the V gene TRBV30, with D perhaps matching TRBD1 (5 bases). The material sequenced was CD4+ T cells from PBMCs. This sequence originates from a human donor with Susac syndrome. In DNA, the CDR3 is TGTGCCTGGAGTCGGGGCGTTTCACCCCTCCACTTT. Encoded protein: CAWSRGVSPLHF. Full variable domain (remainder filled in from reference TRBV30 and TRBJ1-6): SQTIHQWPATLVQPVGSPLSLECTVEGTSNPNLYWYRQAAGRGLQLLFYSVGIGQISSEVPQNLSASRPQDRQFILSSKKLLLSDSGFYLCAWSRGVSPLHFGNGTRLTVT.